This passage covers 13 T cell receptor beta chains from one sample sequenced in a study of T cell responses to AZD1222 COVID-19 vaccine (dated by TCRdb to about 2021). Reading the label with the study, this specimen's time point is: about 28 days (+/-7) after the second vaccine dose. The library was prepared using the immunoSEQ multiplex PCR assay. TCRdb retrieved this table from immuneACCESS and kept in-frame rearrangements only. Not all clones are present; in checked studies, unresolved V genes account for under half, and no reason is known for the remainder. The sample records approximately 61,000 clones, roughly four fifths of which are singletons. Roughly 27% of the sample goes to the ten largest clones. The specimen comprised peripheral blood, sampled 28 days after the second AZD1222 dose. The origin of the receptors is an adult who received the AZD1222 COVID-19 vaccine.

V and J are TRBV4-2 and TRBJ1-3; TRBD1 agrees at 8 bases. J gave up 0 bases and V 0 bases, and 7 bases lay outside the gene matches. The CDR3 spans 18 residues. The V gene's germline CDR1 is LGHNA and CDR2 YNFKEQ. CDR3 coding DNA: TGTGCCAGCAGCCAAGATTTACGACAGGGGCTCTCTGGAAACACCATATATTTT. Translating it yields CASSQDLRQGLSGNTIYF.

There are a few counts of this clone. The rearrangement joins TRBV4-3 to TRBJ2-2; 9 positions match TRBD2. Germline V lookup: CDR1 LGHNA, CDR2 YSLEER. The CDR3 length is 18 residues. The ends lost 0 bases at V and 6 bases at J; junction bases unmatched: 11. The CDR3 coding sequence is TGCGCCAGCAGCCAAGAAGGACTAGGGACTAGCAGCGCCGGGGAGCTGTTTTTT. It codes for CASSQEGLGTSSAGELFF.

The CDR3 DNA follows: TGTGCCAGCAGCTTGGCCCCAGGGGTAGGAAACACCATATATTTT. This encodes CASSLAPGVGNTIYF. The J gene is TRBJ1-3, the V gene TRBV5-4; maybe TRBD1 (6 bases). Germline V gene data show CDR1 as SGHNT and CDR2 as YYREEE (reference sequence). V gave up 0 bases and J gave up 4 bases, with 11 bases separating them. CDR3 length equals 15 residues.

This chain links TRBV2 with TRBJ2-7; D remains ambiguous. CDR1 SNHLY and CDR2 FYNNEI come from the germline V gene. V lost 3 bases and J lost 3, with 6 bases in between. The CDR3 contains 12 residues. The CDR3, as DNA: TGTGCCAGCAGTGAGGGAATCTACGAGCAGTACTTC. This sequence encodes CASSEGIYEQYF.

The rearrangement links TRBV28 to TRBJ2-7; TRBD2 matches 8 bases. Germline V gene sequence: CDR1 MDHEN, CDR2 SYDVKM. This CDR3 is built from 15 residues. With 6 bases clipped from V and 2 bases from J, the junction kept 9 bases outside the gene matches. The CDR3 reads CASRGLEKGTYEQYF. The CDR3 DNA is TGTGCCAGCAGGGGACTAGAAAAGGGAACCTACGAGCAGTACTTC. Together with reference TRBV28 and TRBJ2-7, the CDR3 gives the full variable domain: DVKVTQSSRYLVKRTGEKVFLECVQDMDHENMFWYRQDPGLGLRLIYFSYDVKMKEKGDIPEGYSVSREKKERFSLILESASTNQTSMYLCASRGLEKGTYEQYFGPGTRLTVT.

The chain carries TRBV19 and TRBJ1-5, with D perhaps matching TRBD1 (5 bases). This CDR3 is built from 13 residues. Trimming removed 2 bases at V and 5 bases at J, with 7 bases between. Germline CDR1 LNHDA, CDR2 SQIVND (reference sequence). The CDR3 here is CASSIQGYQPQHF. The CDR3 DNA is TGTGCCAGTAGTATACAGGGCTATCAGCCCCAGCATTTT.

The chain joins TRBV28 to TRBJ2-7, with D perhaps matching TRBD2 (6 bases). This CDR3 contains 15 residues. Germline-derived CDR1 and CDR2 are MDHEN and SYDVKM. V shed 5 bases and J shed 0 bases, with 14 bases lying between them. CDR3 DNA sequence: TGTGCCAGCAGTATTGCCGGGAGCACCTCCTACGAGCAGTACTTC. It translates to CASSIAGSTSYEQYF.

This clone was detected only a few times. The chain carries TRBV5-8 and TRBJ2-7; TRBD2 aligns across 10 bases. J gave up 2 bases and V 0 bases, and 5 bases lay outside the gene matches. Germline V gene sequence: CDR1 SGHTS, CDR2 YDEGEE. The CDR3 length is 16 residues. CDR3 sequence (DNA): TGTGCCAGCAGCTTGGCTACTAGCGGGGTAACCTACGAGCAGTACTTC. It encodes CASSLATSGVTYEQYF. Together with reference TRBV5-8 and TRBJ2-7, the CDR3 gives the full variable domain: EAGVTQSPTHLIKTRGQQATLRCSPISGHTSVYWYQQALGLGLQFLLWYDEGEERNRGNFPPRFSGRQFPNYSSELNVNALELEDSALYLCASSLATSGVTYEQYFGPGTRLTVT.

This clone occurred a few times. The CDR3 sequence: CAPSGAETQYF. The CDR3 bases are TGTGCACCCAGCGGGGCAGAGACCCAGTACTTC. This chain uses TRBV19 with TRBJ2-5; TRBD2 aligns across 7 bases. The length of the CDR3 is 11 residues. Germline V gives CDR1 LNHDA, CDR2 SQIVND (reference sequence).

The chain links TRBV3-1 (or the pseudogene TRBV3-2) to TRBJ2-7; D may be TRBD1 (6 bases). CDR3 size: 15 residues. V gave up 3 bases and J gave up 6 bases, with 18 bases separating them. Germline V gene data show CDR1 as LGHDT and CDR2 as YNNKEL (reference sequence). The CDR3 bases are TGTGCCAGCAGCCAGGGCAATTCGTGGGGGCGCGAGCAGTACTTC. Translation: CASSQGNSWGREQYF.

The chain combines TRBV7-2 with TRBJ2-3; 10 nucleotides line up with TRBD1. After removal of 5 bases from V and 5 bases from J, the junction contained 10 bases not matched to a gene. CDR3 length equals 16 residues. From germline, CDR1 is SGHTA and CDR2 FQGNSA. The CDR3 here is CASSTRDRGGRDTQYF. CDR3 sequence (DNA): TGTGCCAGCAGCACCCGGGACAGGGGCGGGAGAGATACGCAGTATTTT.

This chain joins TRBV7-9 and TRBJ1-6; D gene ambiguous. V lost 4 bases and J 10 bases, leaving 14 bases between the germline ends. This CDR3 spans 14 amino acids. Germline-derived CDR1 and CDR2 are SEHNR and FQNEAQ (reference sequence). The CDR3 coding sequence is TGTGCCAGCAGCTCCTTAGCCGGCGGATCACCCCTCCACTTT. It specifies CASSSLAGGSPLHF.

This clone was detected only a few times. The chain combines TRBV20-1 with TRBJ1-2; 9 nucleotides align to TRBD1. This CDR3 has 14 residues. V gave up 3 bases and J gave up 5 bases; unmatched junction bases: 7. Per the germline V gene, CDR1 is DFQATT and CDR2 is SNEGSKA (reference sequence). CDR3 residues: CSASLDRGGYGYTF. The CDR3 DNA follows: TGCAGTGCTAGTCTGGACAGGGGAGGTTATGGCTACACCTTC.